This TCR beta chain came from a study of vaccination and CD4 T cells after COVID-19. There are 15 residues in the CDR3. Trimming cost V 6 bases and J 4 bases; bases outside gene matches: 10. CDR1 and CDR2 from the germline V gene are DFQATT and SNEGSKA (reference sequence). Treatment defined: roughly 10-day PBMC culture with coronavirus spike peptide pools or control peptides (ViraFEST assay). On this clonotype itself: Its cognate antigen is unknown.

The Oncomine TCR Beta short-read assay was what sequenced the DNA obtained from cultured CD4+ T cells. TCRdb re-called the PCR reads with MiXCR, one entry per CDR3 protein. The sample holds roughly 16,000 distinct CDR3 sequences, 53% seen once. The chain uses TRBV20-1 and TRBJ2-7; 12 positions agree with TRBD1. This receptor was identified in a human donor who had recovered from COVID-19. The sequenced sample was CD4+ T cells from blood, cultured in vitro, obtained before SARS-CoV-2 vaccination. CDR3 amino acids: CSASPGQGAAYEQYF. For the CDR3, the DNA is TGCAGTGCAAGCCCGGGACAGGGGGCCGCGTACGAGCAGTACTTC.